These 3 T cell receptor beta chains share one sample of origin, sequenced in a study of blood T cells in healthy people across ages. PCR was performed a second time for about 7 to 11 cycles using a sample-barcoded 5' primer and a J-beta primer mix. From the 5' RACE reads, TCRdb called clonotypes with MiXCR, one entry per CDR3 protein. Among approximately 1.5 million distinct CDR3 sequences listed, almost 35% were seen once. The sequencing sample was made of blood. Every receptor here comes from a woman in her 30s in good health.

This clonotype was observed a few times. J is TRBJ2-3 and V is TRBV21-1; the table's D gene call, TRBD2, was not cross checked with the DNA. TRBV21-1 is tagged as a pseudogene. The CDR3 sequence is 16 residues long. The CDR3 region has the DNA TGTGCCAGCAGCACTGGGCCATCCTCGGGCTCAGATACGCAGTATTTT. Translated: CASSTGPSSGSDTQYF.

The chain links TRBV12-3 or TRBV12-4 to TRBJ2-7; TRBD1 matches 9 bases. The CDR3 sequence is 14 residues long. Losses at the gene ends were 2 bases for V and 6 bases for J; bases not matched to a gene: 5. The CDR3 is CASSLWGTGTEQYV. DNA for the CDR3: TGTGCCAGCAGTTTATGGGGGACAGGGACCGAGCAGTACGTC.

Regarding this clonotype: This could be a read error, since a much larger clone is one nucleotide away. The chain carries TRBV6-2 or TRBV6-3 and TRBJ1-1, with D perhaps TRBD1 (6 bases). In germline, CDR1 is MNHEY, CDR2 SVGEGT. The CDR3 is made up of 15 amino acids. V lost 7 bases to trimming and J lost 12 bases, with 27 bases between them. CDR3 sequence: CASTDKRGLGGVTFF. DNA for the CDR3: TGTGCCAGCACTGACAAGCGGGGGCTTGGAGGGGTGACTTTCTTT.